These 31 T cell receptor beta chains came from one sample sequenced in a study of cytomegalovirus exposure and HLA in healthy donors. PCR amplification relied on 60 Vbeta primers (plus 13 Jbeta primers). Method: immunoSEQ multiplex PCR; TCRdb's copy keeps in-frame clones and lacks some. This table has more than 150,000 clones, approximately 88% appearing once. The sample consisted of PBMCs. These receptors all come from a woman under 30 in good health and CMV-seronegative.

The chain combines TRBV29-1 with TRBJ1-1; 7 bases match TRBD1. This CDR3 has 13 residues. CDR1 is SQVTM, CDR2 ANQGSEA, per germline. V lost 8 bases, J lost 0 bases, and 6 bases stayed unmatched. CDR3 region: CSFMTGMNTEAFF. CDR3 in DNA: TGCAGCTTCATGACAGGGATGAACACTGAAGCTTTCTTT.

This clone was seen more than once but under ten times. The J gene is TRBJ1-1, the V gene TRBV6-5, with D tentatively TRBD1 (6 bases). Germline V gives CDR1 MNHEY, CDR2 SVGAGI. The CDR3 runs to 13 residues. The V and J ends lost 6 bases and 1 base respectively, with 9 bases between them. The CDR3 reads CASSPGENTEAFF. Written as DNA, the CDR3 is TGTGCCAGCAGCCCAGGGGAGAACACTGAAGCTTTCTTT.

The J gene is TRBJ2-7, the V gene TRBV28, with 11 nucleotides matching TRBD1. The V segment lost 5 bases and the J segment 3 bases; nucleotides outside the gene matches: 6. Germline values: CDR1 MDHEN, CDR2 SYDVKM. The CDR3 consists of 15 residues. In DNA form, the CDR3 reads TGTGCCAGCAGTCTCAGTGGGACAGGGGGCTACGAGCAGTACTTC. Protein: CASSLSGTGGYEQYF.

This clone was seen only a few times. The V gene is TRBV11-3, the J gene TRBJ2-3; TRBD1 matches at 9 bases. The V gene's germline CDR1 is SGHNT and CDR2 YENEEA. The CDR3 is 18 amino acids. The ends lost 5 bases at V and 3 bases at J; junction bases unmatched: 15. For the CDR3, the DNA is TGTGCCAGCAGCCCTAGAGGCCGGGACAGGGTCAGTACAGATACGCAGTATTTT. Translating gives CASSPRGRDRVSTDTQYF.

This chain connects TRBV5-1 to TRBJ2-1; D unresolved. Germline values: CDR1 SGHRS, CDR2 YFSETQ. Trimming stripped 0 bases from V and 2 bases from J, with 9 bases between. CDR3 length: 15 amino acids. CDR3 protein: CASSLGTKPYNEQFF. In DNA, the CDR3 is TGCGCCAGCAGCTTGGGCACAAAACCCTACAATGAGCAGTTCTTC.

J is TRBJ1-1 and V is TRBV5-1; 8 positions match TRBD1. V trimming: 3 bases; J trimming: 0 bases; junction bases outside the gene matches: 4. CDR3 length: 15 residues. The germline CDR1 and CDR2 sequences are SGHRS and YFSETQ. CDR3 protein: CASSSLGQVNTEAFF. Written as DNA, the CDR3 is TGCGCCAGCAGCTCCCTGGGACAGGTGAACACTGAAGCTTTCTTT.

The V gene is TRBV10-2, the J gene TRBJ2-1, with 8 bases aligning to TRBD2. This CDR3 has 16 amino acids. CDR1 is WSHSY, CDR2 SAAADI, per germline. J gave up 5 bases and V 4 bases, and 10 bases lay outside the gene matches. The CDR3 DNA reads as TGCGCCAGCAGTGCCGGGTCAGCGGGGGTTAACAATGAGCAGTTCTTC. Translated, it gives CASSAGSAGVNNEQFF.

The table lists this clone with a few counts. The chain recombines TRBV6-5 with TRBJ1-3, with 9 bases matching TRBD1. V shed 8 bases and J 4 bases; nucleotides not matched to a gene: 6. Germline V gene lookup returns CDR1 MNHEY and CDR2 SVGAGI. The CDR3 loop spans 14 amino acids. The CDR3 nucleotides read TGTGCCAGCGTACAGGGGGCTAGGGGAAACACCATATATTTT. It specifies CASVQGARGNTIYF.

The rearrangement uses TRBV28 and TRBJ1-4; D gene ambiguous. The germline CDR1 and CDR2 sequences are MDHEN and SYDVKM. With 2 bases removed from V and 4 bases from J, the gap between germline ends came to 11 bases. The CDR3 extends over 15 amino acids. The DNA for the CDR3 is TGTGCCAGCAGTTTACCCGGGGTCTTTAATGAAAAACTGTTTTTT. Its translation: CASSLPGVFNEKLFF.

This chain joins TRBV7-6 and TRBJ2-5; D unresolved. V lost 2 bases and J lost 5, with 24 bases in between. The CDR3 runs to 18 residues. The germline gives CDR1 SGHVS, CDR2 FNYEAQ. The CDR3 region has the DNA TGTGCCAGCAGCTTAATAGGTATCGGGTCCCCTCAGAGCGAGACCCAGTACTTC. Protein sequence: CASSLIGIGSPQSETQYF.

A single count supports this clone. V usage is TRBV19 and J usage is TRBJ1-1; D gene uncertain. V was clipped by 5 bases and J by 0 bases, with 13 bases between them. The germline V gene has CDR1 LNHDA and CDR2 SQIVND (reference sequence). The CDR3 extends over 15 amino acids. The CDR3 sequence is CASSRTDSMNTEAFF. As DNA, the CDR3 is TGTGCCAGTAGTCGTACGGACTCTATGAACACTGAAGCTTTCTTT.

V and J are TRBV5-6 and TRBJ1-1; D ambiguous. The CDR3 totals 12 residues. The germline V and J ends were trimmed by 4 bases and 1 base, with 5 bases remaining between them. Germline V lookup: CDR1 SGHDT, CDR2 YYEEEE. CDR3 nucleotide sequence: TGTGCCAGCAGCACACCGAACACTGAAGCTTTCTTT. Its translation is CASSTPNTEAFF.

This chain links TRBV19 with TRBJ2-1; D is perhaps TRBD2 (7 bases). Trimming took off 2 bases at V and 8 bases at J, with 13 bases between the two ends. Germline V CDR1 and CDR2: LNHDA, SQIVND (reference sequence). This CDR3 comprises 14 residues. The CDR3 spells CASSIQGSGDEQFF. Here the CDR3 DNA reads TGTGCCAGTAGTATACAGGGGAGCGGGGATGAGCAGTTCTTC.

This clone was picked up one time. The chain employs TRBV29-1 and TRBJ2-7; the D gene is possibly TRBD1 (6 bases). The CDR3 spans 13 residues. The germline V and J ends were trimmed by 7 bases and 0 bases, with 13 bases remaining between them. CDR1 and CDR2 from the germline V gene are SQVTM and ANQGSEA. CDR3 nucleotides: TGCAGCGCCAGGACAGAATACTCCTACGAGCAGTACTTC. Protein sequence: CSARTEYSYEQYF.

The chain uses TRBV25-1 and TRBJ2-1; a weak D match, TRBD1 (6 bases). The CDR3 runs 13 residues. Trimming left V 6 bases short and J 1 base short, with 7 bases between. Germline V gene sequence: CDR1 MGHDK, CDR2 SYGVNS. The CDR3 reads CASRRGSYNEQFF. The DNA for the CDR3 is TGTGCCAGCAGGAGGGGGTCCTACAATGAGCAGTTCTTC.

In this sample, this clone turned up a few times. This chain links TRBV19 with TRBJ2-7; no definite D call. Germline V gene sequence: CDR1 LNHDA, CDR2 SQIVND (reference sequence). V was pared by 4 bases and J by 0 bases, with 13 bases between. The CDR3 contains 15 residues. This CDR3 reads CASSTPEAGSYEQYF. CDR3 in DNA: TGTGCCAGTAGTACCCCCGAGGCCGGCTCCTACGAGCAGTACTTC.

The V and J genes are TRBV9 and TRBJ1-2; D unclear. This CDR3 contains 13 residues. Trimming removed 0 bases from V and 6 bases from J, with 9 bases in between. Germline V lookup: CDR1 SGDLS, CDR2 YYNGEE. The CDR3 reads CASSVDLRDGYTF. The CDR3, as DNA: TGTGCCAGCAGCGTAGACCTGAGGGATGGCTACACCTTC.

This chain connects TRBV11-2 to TRBJ2-7, with D unresolved. V lost 3 bases and J lost 1, with 4 bases in between. CDR3 size: 12 residues. Germline-derived CDR1 and CDR2 are SGHAT and FQNNGV. CDR3 nucleotides: TGTGCCAGCAGCTTGTATTCCTACGAGCAGTACTTC. Its protein is CASSLYSYEQYF.

The chain combines TRBV28 with TRBJ2-7; 7 bases map to TRBD2. Germline assignment: CDR1 MDHEN and CDR2 SYDVKM. V dropped 8 bases and J dropped 0; count of bases not matched to a gene: 10. This CDR3 region has 15 residues. The CDR3 region is CASGFRGGPSYEQYF. The DNA of the CDR3 is TGTGCCAGCGGGTTCCGCGGGGGACCCTCCTACGAGCAGTACTTC.

This chain joins TRBV11-2 and TRBJ1-6; 10 nucleotides agree with TRBD1. The ends lost 2 bases at V and 10 bases at J; junction bases unmatched: 8. The CDR3 consists of 16 residues. From germline, CDR1 is SGHAT and CDR2 FQNNGV. CDR3 amino acids: CASSLQPGQGTSPLHF. The DNA for the CDR3 is TGTGCCAGCAGCTTACAACCGGGACAGGGGACCTCACCCCTCCACTTT.

The rearrangement uses TRBV5-1 and TRBJ2-2; 11 nucleotides line up with TRBD1. V shed 4 bases, J shed 5 bases, and the junction held 7 bases outside the gene matches. The CDR3 sequence is 16 residues long. Germline-derived CDR1 and CDR2 are SGHRS and YFSETQ. The CDR3 region is CASSPRDRGITGELFF. CDR3 DNA sequence: TGCGCCAGCAGCCCGAGGGACAGGGGGATTACCGGGGAGCTGTTTTTT.

V is TRBV9 and J is TRBJ1-3, with D unclear. CDR3 length: 15 amino acids. Germline V gives CDR1 SGDLS, CDR2 YYNGEE. Trimming shortened V by 0 bases and J by 4 bases, and 11 bases separated the two germline ends. The CDR3, as DNA: TGTGCCAGCAGCGTAGATGGGTCGGGGGGAAACACCATATATTTT. This sequence encodes CASSVDGSGGNTIYF.

The V and J genes are TRBV10-3 and TRBJ1-1; the D gene is possibly TRBD1 (6 bases). The CDR3 is 14 amino acids. V was cut by 10 bases and J by 2 bases, with 17 bases left in between. The germline gives CDR1 ENHRY, CDR2 SYGVKD. The CDR3, as DNA: TGTGCCACCAGCCCGAGGGGGACAAACACTGAAGCTTTCTTT. Its translation: CATSPRGTNTEAFF.

The genes are TRBV11-2 and TRBJ2-5; TRBD2 matches 7 bases. The CDR3 covers 13 residues. Germline CDR1 reads SGHAT; CDR2 reads FQNNGV. Germline trimming cut 5 bases from V and 4 bases from J; bases unmatched to any gene: 4. This CDR3 is CASSPGRGETQYF. The CDR3 region has the DNA TGTGCCAGCAGCCCAGGGAGGGGAGAGACCCAGTACTTC.

The chain combines TRBV11-2 with TRBJ2-5; D is unclear. TRBJ2-7 matches the DNA end more closely, so the J call is doubtful. The CDR3 is 15 amino acids. Germline-derived CDR1 and CDR2 are SGHAT and FQNNGV. CDR3 DNA sequence: TGTGCCAGCAGCTTAACATCACCGCGGTCCTACGAGCAGTACTTC. Translation: CASSLTSPRSYEQYF.

This clone was observed a handful of times. The J gene is TRBJ2-6, the V gene TRBV5-1; the D gene is possibly TRBD1 (7 bases). Germline V gene sequence: CDR1 SGHRS, CDR2 YFSETQ. This CDR3 is built from 15 residues. V was trimmed by 4 bases and J by 0 bases, leaving 8 bases between them. The CDR3 is CASSQGGSGANVLTF. CDR3 nucleotide sequence: TGCGCCAGCAGCCAGGGGGGCTCTGGGGCCAACGTCCTGACTTTC.

This clone was seen a handful of times. V usage is TRBV10-3 and J usage is TRBJ2-3; D remains ambiguous. Germline V gene data show CDR1 as ENHRY and CDR2 as SYGVKD. V was shortened by 0 bases and J by 0 bases, with 7 bases between the two germline ends. The CDR3 covers 15 residues. CDR3 loop: CAISESQVSTDTQYF. The CDR3 DNA follows: TGTGCCATCAGTGAGTCCCAGGTTAGCACAGATACGCAGTATTTT.

The gene calls are TRBV20-1 and TRBJ2-1; tentatively, D is TRBD2 (6 bases). The V end was cut by 4 bases, the J end by 10 bases, with 11 bases between. Germline values: CDR1 DFQATT, CDR2 SNEGSKA (reference sequence). This CDR3 has 11 residues. The CDR3 DNA is TGCAGTGCTAAAGGCAGCGGGGAGCAGTTCTTC. As protein: CSAKGSGEQFF.

The chain uses TRBV20-1 and TRBJ2-1; D is ambiguous. V dropped 0 bases and J dropped 12 bases, with 3 bases sitting between them. The germline V gene encodes CDR1 DFQATT and CDR2 SNEGSKA (reference sequence). The CDR3 covers 9 residues. As DNA, the CDR3 is TGCAGTGCTAGAGACATGCAGTTCTTC. Its translation is CSARDMQFF.

This clone was found once. This chain uses TRBV5-1 with TRBJ2-7, with 7 bases aligning to TRBD1. V gave up 0 bases and J gave up 11 bases; unmatched junction bases: 5. The CDR3 loop spans 12 amino acids. Germline CDR1 reads SGHRS; CDR2 reads YFSETQ. As DNA, the CDR3 is TGCGCCAGCAGCTTGGGGCAGGGGGTGAAGTACTTC. It encodes CASSLGQGVKYF.

The chain has TRBV30 and TRBJ1-1; unclear D gene. The ends were cut back, 2 bases at V and 1 base at J, with 17 bases in the middle. CDR1 and CDR2 (germline): GTSNPN, SVGIG (reference sequence). This CDR3 is built from 16 residues. Here the CDR3 reads CAWSTRQRRGNTEAFF. The DNA for the CDR3 is TGTGCCTGGAGTACACGGCAGAGAAGAGGGAACACTGAAGCTTTCTTT.